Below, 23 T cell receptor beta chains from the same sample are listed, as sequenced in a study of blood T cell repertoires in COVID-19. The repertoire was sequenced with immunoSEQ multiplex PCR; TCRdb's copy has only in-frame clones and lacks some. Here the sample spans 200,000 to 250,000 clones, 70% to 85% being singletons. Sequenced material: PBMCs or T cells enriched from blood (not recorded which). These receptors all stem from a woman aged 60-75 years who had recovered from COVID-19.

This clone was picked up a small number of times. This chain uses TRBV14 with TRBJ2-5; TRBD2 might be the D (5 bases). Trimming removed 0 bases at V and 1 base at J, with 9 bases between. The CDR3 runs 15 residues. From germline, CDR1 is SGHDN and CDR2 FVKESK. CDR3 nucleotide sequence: TGTGCCAGCAGCCAAGATACCCTAGCCCAAGAGACCCAGTACTTC. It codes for CASSQDTLAQETQYF.

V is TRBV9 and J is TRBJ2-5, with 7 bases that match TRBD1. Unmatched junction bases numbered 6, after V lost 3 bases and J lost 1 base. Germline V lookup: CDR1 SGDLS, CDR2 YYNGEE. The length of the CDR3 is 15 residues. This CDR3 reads CASSADGTVQETQYF. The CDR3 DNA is TGTGCCAGCAGCGCGGACGGGACAGTCCAAGAGACCCAGTACTTC.

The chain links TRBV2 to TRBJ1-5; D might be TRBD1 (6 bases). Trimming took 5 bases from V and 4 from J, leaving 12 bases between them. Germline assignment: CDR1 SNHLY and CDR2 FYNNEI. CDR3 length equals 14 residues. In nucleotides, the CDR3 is TGTGCCAGCAGTACGACAGGAAGGAATCAGCCCCAGCATTTT. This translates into CASSTTGRNQPQHF.

CDR3 nucleotide sequence: TGTGCCATCAGTCCGGACAGACAGAGCACAGATACGCAGTATTTT. This gives the protein CAISPDRQSTDTQYF. This chain links TRBV10-3 with TRBJ2-3; D is possibly TRBD1 (6 bases). The ends were cut back, 5 bases at V and 0 bases at J, with 12 bases in the middle. The CDR3 has 15 residues. Germline assignment: CDR1 ENHRY and CDR2 SYGVKD.

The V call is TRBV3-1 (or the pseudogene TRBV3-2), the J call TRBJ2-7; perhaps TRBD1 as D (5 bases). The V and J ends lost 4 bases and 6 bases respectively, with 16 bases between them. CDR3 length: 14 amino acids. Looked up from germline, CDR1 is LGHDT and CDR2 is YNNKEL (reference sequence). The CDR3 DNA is TGTGCCAGCAGCCCACGCAGGGCGCAGGCCGAGCAGTACTTC. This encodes CASSPRRAQAEQYF.

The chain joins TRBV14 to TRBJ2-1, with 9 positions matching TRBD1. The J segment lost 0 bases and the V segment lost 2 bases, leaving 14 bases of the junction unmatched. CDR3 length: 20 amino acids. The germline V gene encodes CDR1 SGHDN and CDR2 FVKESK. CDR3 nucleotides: TGTGCCAGCAGCCAATATACAGGGGGCCTCGGGGTAAGCTCCTACAATGAGCAGTTCTTC. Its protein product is CASSQYTGGLGVSSYNEQFF.

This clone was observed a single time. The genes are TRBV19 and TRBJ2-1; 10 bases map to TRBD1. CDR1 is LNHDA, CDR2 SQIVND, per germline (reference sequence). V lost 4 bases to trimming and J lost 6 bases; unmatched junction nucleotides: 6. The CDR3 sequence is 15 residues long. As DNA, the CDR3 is TGTGCCAGTAGTACCCCAGACAGGGGGCTCAATGAGCAGTTCTTC. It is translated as CASSTPDRGLNEQFF.

Here the CDR3 reads CASSTQGRAGELFF. In DNA form, the CDR3 reads TGTGCCAGTAGTACCCAGGGAAGGGCCGGGGAGCTGTTTTTT. This chain links TRBV19 with TRBJ2-2; possibly TRBD1 for D (5 bases). Looked up from germline, CDR1 is LNHDA and CDR2 is SQIVND (reference sequence). Trimming took 4 bases from V and 6 from J, leaving 12 bases between them. CDR3 length equals 14 residues.

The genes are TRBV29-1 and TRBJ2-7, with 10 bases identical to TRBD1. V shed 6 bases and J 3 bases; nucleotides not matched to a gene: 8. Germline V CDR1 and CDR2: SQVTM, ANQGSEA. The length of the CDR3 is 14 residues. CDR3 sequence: CSVEKRTGGYEQYF. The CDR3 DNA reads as TGCAGCGTGGAAAAAAGGACAGGGGGCTACGAGCAGTACTTC.

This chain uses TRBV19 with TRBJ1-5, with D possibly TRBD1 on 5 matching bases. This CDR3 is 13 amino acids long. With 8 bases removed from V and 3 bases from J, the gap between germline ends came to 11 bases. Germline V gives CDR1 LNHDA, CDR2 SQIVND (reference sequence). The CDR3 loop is CASSIQDNQPQHF. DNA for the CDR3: TGTGCCAGTTCCATACAGGACAATCAGCCCCAGCATTTT.

CDR3 sequence reads: CASTEGGGRPNEQFF. Here the CDR3 DNA reads TGTGCCAGCACAGAAGGCGGGGGACGGCCGAATGAGCAGTTCTTC. J is TRBJ2-1 and V is TRBV7-8; 7 bases align to TRBD2. Per germline, CDR1 SGHVS and CDR2 FQNEAQ. The CDR3 totals 15 residues. The J segment lost 7 bases and the V segment lost 7 bases, leaving 13 bases of the junction unmatched.

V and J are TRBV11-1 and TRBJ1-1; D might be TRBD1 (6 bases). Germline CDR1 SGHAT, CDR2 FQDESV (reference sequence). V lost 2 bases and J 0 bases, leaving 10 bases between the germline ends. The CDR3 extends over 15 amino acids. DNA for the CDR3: TGTGCCAGCAGCTTAACGGACAGACTGAACACTGAAGCTTTCTTT. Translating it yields CASSLTDRLNTEAFF.

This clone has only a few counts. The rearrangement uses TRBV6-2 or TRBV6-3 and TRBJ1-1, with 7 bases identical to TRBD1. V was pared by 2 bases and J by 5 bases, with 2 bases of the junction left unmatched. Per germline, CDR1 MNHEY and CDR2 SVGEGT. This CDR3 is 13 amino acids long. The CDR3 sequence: CASSYVQGTEAFF. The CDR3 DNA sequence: TGTGCCAGCAGTTACGTACAGGGGACTGAAGCTTTCTTT.

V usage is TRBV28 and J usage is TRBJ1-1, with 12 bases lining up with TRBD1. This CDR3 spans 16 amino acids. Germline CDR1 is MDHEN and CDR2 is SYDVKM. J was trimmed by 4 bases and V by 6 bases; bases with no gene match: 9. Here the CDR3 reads CASSPTGTGGFTEAFF. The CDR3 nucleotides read TGTGCCAGCAGCCCTACCGGGACAGGGGGCTTCACTGAAGCTTTCTTT.

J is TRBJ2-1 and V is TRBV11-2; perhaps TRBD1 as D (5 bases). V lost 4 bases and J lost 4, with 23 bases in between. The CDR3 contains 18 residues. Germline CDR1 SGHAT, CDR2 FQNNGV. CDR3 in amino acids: CASSSPSSLRGGYNEQFF. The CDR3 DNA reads TGTGCCAGCAGCTCCCCCTCTTCGCTAAGGGGTGGATACAATGAGCAGTTCTTC.

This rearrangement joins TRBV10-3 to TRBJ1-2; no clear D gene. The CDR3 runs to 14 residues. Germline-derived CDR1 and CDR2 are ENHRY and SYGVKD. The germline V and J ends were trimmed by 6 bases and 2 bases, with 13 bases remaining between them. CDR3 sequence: CAISRPSGNYGYTF. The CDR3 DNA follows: TGTGCCATCAGCCGGCCCTCGGGGAACTATGGCTACACCTTC.

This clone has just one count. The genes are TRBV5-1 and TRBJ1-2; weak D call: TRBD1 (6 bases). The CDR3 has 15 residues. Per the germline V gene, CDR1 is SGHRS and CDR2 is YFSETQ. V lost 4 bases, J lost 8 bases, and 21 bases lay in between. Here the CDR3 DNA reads TGCGCCAGCAGCCCAGTCCCAGGGGCTAAGGACGGCTACACCTTC. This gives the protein CASSPVPGAKDGYTF. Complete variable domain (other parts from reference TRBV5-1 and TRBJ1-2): KAGVTQTPRYLIKTRGQQVTLSCSPISGHRSVSWYQQTPGQGLQFLFEYFSETQRNKGNFPGRFSGRQFSNSRSEMNVSTLELGDSALYLCASSPVPGAKDGYTFGSGTRLTVV.

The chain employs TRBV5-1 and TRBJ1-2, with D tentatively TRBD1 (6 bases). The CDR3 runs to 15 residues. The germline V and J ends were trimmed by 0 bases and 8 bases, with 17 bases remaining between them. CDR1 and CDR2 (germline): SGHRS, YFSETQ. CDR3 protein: CASSLAWTESGGYTF. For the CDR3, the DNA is TGCGCCAGCAGCTTGGCCTGGACAGAGTCAGGAGGCTACACCTTC.

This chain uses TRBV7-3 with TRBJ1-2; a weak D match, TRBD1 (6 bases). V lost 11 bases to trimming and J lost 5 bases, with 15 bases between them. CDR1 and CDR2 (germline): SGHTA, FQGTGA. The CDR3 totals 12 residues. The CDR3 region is CAGEGDRYGYTF. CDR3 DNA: TGTGCCGGAGAGGGGGATCGTTATGGCTACACCTTC.

The CDR3 loop reads CASSSGSWYGYTF. CDR3 nucleotide sequence: TGTGCCAGCAGCTCAGGCAGCTGGTATGGCTACACCTTC. The chain carries TRBV27 and TRBJ1-2, with D unresolved. The CDR3 is 13 residues long. Between the trimmed V and J ends, which lost 6 bases and 5 bases, there was a span of 13 bases. The germline gives CDR1 MNHEY, CDR2 SMNVEV (reference sequence).

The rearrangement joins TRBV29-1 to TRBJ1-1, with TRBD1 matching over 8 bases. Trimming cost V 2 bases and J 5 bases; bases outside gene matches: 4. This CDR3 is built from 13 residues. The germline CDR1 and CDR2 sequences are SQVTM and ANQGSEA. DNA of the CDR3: TGCAGCGTTGAACCAGGGGGCGCGACTGAAGCTTTCTTT. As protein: CSVEPGGATEAFF. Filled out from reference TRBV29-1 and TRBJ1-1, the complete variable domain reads SAVISQKPSRDICQRGTSLTIQCQVDSQVTMMFWYRQQPGQSLTLIATANQGSEATYESGFVIDKFPISRPNLTFSTLTVSNMSPEDSSIYLCSVEPGGATEAFFGQGTRLTVV.

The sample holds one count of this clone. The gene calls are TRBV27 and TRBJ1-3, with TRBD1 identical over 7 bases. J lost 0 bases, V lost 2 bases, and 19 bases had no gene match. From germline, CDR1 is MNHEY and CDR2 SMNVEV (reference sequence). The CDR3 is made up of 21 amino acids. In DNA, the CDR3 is TGTGCCAGCAGTTTACGTGGACCGGGGACGGGACAGCGATTCTCTGGAAACACCATATATTTT. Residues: CASSLRGPGTGQRFSGNTIYF.

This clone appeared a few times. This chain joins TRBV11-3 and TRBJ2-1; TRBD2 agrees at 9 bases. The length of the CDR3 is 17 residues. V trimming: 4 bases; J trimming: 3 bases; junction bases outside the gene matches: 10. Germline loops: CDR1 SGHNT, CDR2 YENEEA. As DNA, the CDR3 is TGTGCCAGCAGCTCCGCCTGGACTAGCGAACACTACAATGAGCAGTTCTTC. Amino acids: CASSSAWTSEHYNEQFF.